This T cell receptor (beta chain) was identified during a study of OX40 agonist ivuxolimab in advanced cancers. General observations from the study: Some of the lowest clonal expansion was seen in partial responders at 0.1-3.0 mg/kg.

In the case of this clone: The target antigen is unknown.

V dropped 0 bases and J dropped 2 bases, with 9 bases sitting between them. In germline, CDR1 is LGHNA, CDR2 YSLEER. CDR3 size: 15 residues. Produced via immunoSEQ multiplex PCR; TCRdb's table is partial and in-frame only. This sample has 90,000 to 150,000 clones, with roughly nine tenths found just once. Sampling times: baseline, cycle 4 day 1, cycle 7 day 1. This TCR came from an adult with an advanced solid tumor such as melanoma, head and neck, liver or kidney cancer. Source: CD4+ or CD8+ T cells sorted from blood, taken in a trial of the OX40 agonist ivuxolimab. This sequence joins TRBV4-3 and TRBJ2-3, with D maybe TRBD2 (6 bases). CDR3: CASSQDEGLTDTQYF. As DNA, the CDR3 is TGCGCCAGCAGCCAAGATGAGGGACTCACAGATACGCAGTATTTT.